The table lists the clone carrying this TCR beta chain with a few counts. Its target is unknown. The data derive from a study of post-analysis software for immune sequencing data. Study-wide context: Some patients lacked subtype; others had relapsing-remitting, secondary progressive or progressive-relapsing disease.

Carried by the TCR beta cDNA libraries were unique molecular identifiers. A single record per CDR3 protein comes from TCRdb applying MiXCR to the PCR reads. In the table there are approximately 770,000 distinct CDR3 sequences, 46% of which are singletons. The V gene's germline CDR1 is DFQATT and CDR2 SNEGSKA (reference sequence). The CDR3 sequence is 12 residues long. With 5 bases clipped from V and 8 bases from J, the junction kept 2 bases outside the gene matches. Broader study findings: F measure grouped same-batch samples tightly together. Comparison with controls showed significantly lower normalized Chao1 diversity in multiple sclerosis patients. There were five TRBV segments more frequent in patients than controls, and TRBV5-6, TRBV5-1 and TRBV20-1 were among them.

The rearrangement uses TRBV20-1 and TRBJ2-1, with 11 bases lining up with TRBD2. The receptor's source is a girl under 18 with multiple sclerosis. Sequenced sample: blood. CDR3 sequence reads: CSALAGGDEQFF. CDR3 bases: TGCAGTGCTCTAGCGGGAGGTGATGAGCAGTTCTTC.